This TCR beta chain derives from a study of patients and donors after allogeneic stem cell transplantation (TCRdb year 2020). Receptor libraries were prepared by RT-PCR. Sequenced on a NextSeq 550. TCRdb reworked the public reads: Q25 trimming with fastp, MiXCR clone assembly, productive beta chains retained. Rows are unified per CDR3 protein, each entry keeping the most common DNA and genes. This sample is represented by over 400,000 distinct CDR3 sequences; 15% to 20% of them were singletons. The top ten clones comprise roughly 7% of the sample. About this clonotype: Its specific antigen is unknown. Base qualities were left out, and no much larger clone turns up one base away.

The germline V gene (reference sequence) gives CDR1 as LGHDT and CDR2 as YNNKEL. Trimming removed 4 bases from V and 5 bases from J, leaving 14 bases between the germline ends. From its cysteine to its phenylalanine, the CDR3 spans 14 amino acids. The sequence is cut down to CDR3 DNA, 42 bases in frame from base 1. The specimen was blood, either unsorted or a sorted T cell fraction (not recorded which). The TCR comes from a human donor who was either an allogeneic HSCT recipient or a stem cell or donor lymphocyte infusion donor (not recorded which). It is not recorded whose cells these are; they may come from a transplant donor. Here the chain combines TRBV3-1 and TRBJ2-5, with TRBD2 tentatively as D gene (5 bases match). The CDR3 region has the sequence CASSPLGLGETQYF. The sequenced DNA: TGTGCCAGCAGCCCACTAGGCTTGGGGGAGACCCAGTACTTC.